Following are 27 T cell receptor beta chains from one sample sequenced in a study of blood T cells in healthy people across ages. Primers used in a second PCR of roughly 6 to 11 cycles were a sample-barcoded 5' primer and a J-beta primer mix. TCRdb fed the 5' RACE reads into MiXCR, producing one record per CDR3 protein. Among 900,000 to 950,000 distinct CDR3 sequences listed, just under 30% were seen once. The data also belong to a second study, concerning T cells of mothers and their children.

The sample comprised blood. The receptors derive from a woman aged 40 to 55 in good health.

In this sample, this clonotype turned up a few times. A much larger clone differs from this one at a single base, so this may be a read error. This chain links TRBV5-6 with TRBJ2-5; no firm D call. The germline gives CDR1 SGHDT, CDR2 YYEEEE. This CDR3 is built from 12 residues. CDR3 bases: TGTGCCAGCAGCTTGATAAAAGAGGCCCAGTACTTC. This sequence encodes CASSLIKEAQYF.

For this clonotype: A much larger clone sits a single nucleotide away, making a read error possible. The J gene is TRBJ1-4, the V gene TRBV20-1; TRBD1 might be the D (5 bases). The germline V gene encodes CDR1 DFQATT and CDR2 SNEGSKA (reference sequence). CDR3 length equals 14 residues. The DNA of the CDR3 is TGCAGTGCCTGGGGAGACAGAAGCGGTGAAAAACGGTTTTTT. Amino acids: CSAWGDRSGEKRFF.

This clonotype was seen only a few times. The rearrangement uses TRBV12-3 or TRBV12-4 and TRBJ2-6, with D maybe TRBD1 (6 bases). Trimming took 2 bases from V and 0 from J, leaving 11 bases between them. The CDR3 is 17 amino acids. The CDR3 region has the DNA TGTGCCAGCAGTTTAAAGGCAGGGGTCTCTGGGGCCAACGTCCTGACTTTC. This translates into CASSLKAGVSGANVLTF.

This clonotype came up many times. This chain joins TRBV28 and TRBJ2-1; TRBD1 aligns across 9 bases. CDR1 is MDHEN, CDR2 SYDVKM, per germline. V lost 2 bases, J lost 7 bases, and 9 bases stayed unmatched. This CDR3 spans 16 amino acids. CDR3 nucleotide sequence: TGTGCCAGCAGTTTACCCCAAGGACAGGGGTGGAATGAGCAGTTCTTC. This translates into CASSLPQGQGWNEQFF.

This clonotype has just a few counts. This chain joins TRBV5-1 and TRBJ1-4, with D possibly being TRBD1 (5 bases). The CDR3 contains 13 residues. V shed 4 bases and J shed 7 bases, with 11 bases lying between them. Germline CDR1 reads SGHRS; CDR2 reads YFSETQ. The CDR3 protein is CASSADMGEKLFF. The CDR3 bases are TGCGCCAGCAGCGCGGACATGGGTGAAAAACTGTTTTTT.

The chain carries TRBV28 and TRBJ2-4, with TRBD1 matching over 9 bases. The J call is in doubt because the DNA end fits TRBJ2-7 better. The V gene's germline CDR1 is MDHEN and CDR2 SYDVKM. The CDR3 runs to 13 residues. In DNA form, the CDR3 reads TGTGCCAGCATCGGACAGGGGCGTGCCGAGCAGTACTTC. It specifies CASIGQGRAEQYF.

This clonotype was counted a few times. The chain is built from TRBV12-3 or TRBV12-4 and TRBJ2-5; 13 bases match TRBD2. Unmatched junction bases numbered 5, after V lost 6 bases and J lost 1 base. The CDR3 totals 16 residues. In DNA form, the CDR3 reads TGTGCCAGCAGCGGACTAGCGGGGGACTTCCAAGAGACCCAGTACTTC. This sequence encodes CASSGLAGDFQETQYF.

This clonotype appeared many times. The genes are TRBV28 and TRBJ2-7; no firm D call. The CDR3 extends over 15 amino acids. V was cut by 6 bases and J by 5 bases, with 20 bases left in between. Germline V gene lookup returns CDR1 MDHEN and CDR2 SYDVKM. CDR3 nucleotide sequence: TGTGCCAGCAGCACCTGGACGCGATCGACCAACGAGCAGTACTTC. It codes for CASSTWTRSTNEQYF.

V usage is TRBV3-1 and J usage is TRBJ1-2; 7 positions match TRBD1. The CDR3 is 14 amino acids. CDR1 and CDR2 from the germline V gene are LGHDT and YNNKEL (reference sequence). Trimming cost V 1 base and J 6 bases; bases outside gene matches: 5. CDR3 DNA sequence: TGTGCCAGCAGCCAAGTTGCAGGGGGACATGGCTACACCTTC. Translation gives CASSQVAGGHGYTF.

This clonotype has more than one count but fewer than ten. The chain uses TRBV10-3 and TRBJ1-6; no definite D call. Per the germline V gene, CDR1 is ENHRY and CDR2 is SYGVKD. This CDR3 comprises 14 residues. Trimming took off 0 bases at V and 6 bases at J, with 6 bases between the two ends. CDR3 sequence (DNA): TGTGCCATCAGTGAGTCGGGTGTTAATTCACCCCTCCACTTT. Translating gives CAISESGVNSPLHF.

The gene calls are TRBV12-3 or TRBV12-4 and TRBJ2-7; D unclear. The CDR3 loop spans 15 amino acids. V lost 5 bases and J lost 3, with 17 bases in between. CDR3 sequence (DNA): TGTGCCAGCAGTCAGAGAAAGGACCTTTTCTACGAGCAGTACTTC. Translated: CASSQRKDLFYEQYF.

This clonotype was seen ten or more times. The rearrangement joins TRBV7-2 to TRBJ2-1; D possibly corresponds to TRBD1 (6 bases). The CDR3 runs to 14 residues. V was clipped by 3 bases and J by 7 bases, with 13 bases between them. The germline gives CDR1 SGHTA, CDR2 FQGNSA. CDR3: CASSFDRNFNEQFF. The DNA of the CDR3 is TGTGCCAGCAGCTTCGACAGGAATTTTAATGAGCAGTTCTTC.

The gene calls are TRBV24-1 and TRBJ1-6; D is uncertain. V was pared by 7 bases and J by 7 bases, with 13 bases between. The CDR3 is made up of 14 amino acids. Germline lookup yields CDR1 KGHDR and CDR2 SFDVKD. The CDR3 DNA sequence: TGTGCCACCAGCCCTCGAGGGATAAATTCACCCCTCCACTTT. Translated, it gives CATSPRGINSPLHF.

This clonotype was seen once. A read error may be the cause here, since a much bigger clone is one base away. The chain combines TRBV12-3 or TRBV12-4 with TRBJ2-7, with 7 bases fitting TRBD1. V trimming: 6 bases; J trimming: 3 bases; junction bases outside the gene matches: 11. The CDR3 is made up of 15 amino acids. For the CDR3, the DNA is TGTGCCAGCAGGAAGCGACAGGGCCGAGACTACGAGCAGTACGTC. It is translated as CASRKRQGRDYEQYV.

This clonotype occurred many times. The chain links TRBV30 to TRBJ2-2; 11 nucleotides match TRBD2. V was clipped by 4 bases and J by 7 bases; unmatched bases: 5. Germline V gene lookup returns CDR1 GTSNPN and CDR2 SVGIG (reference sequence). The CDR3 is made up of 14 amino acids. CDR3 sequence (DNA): TGTGCCTGGACTATTGGGACTAGCGGCGGGGAGCTGTTTTTT. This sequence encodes CAWTIGTSGGELFF.

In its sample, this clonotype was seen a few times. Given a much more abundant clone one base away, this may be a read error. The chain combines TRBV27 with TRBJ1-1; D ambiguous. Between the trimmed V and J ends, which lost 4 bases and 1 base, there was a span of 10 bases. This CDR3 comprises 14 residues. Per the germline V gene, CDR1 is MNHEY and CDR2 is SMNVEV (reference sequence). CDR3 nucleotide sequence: TGTGCCAGCAGTTGGACCGGGTCGAACACTGAAGCTTTCTTT. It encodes CASSWTGSNTEAFF.

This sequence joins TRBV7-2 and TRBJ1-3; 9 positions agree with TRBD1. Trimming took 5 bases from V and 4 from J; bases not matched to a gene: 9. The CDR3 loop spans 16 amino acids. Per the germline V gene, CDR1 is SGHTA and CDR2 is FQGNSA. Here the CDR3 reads CASSLPQGARGNTIYF. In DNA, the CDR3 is TGTGCCAGCAGCCTCCCACAGGGGGCGAGGGGAAACACCATATATTTT.

This chain's CDR3 is CASSYQGPYEQYF. The CDR3 DNA reads as TGTGCCAGCAGTTACCAAGGCCCCTACGAGCAGTACTTC. This chain links TRBV6-6 with TRBJ2-7, with D unresolved. The CDR3 runs 13 residues. Trimming pared 2 bases from V and 2 bases from J, leaving 7 bases between. Germline V gives CDR1 MNHNY, CDR2 SVGAGI (reference sequence).

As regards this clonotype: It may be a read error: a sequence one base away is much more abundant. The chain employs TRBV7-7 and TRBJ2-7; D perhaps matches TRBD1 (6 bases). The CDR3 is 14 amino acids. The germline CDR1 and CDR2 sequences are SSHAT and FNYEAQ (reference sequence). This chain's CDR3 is CASSLSLGGEAQYF. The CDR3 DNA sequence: TGTGCTAGCAGCTTAAGCCTAGGGGGAGAGGCCCAGTACTTC.

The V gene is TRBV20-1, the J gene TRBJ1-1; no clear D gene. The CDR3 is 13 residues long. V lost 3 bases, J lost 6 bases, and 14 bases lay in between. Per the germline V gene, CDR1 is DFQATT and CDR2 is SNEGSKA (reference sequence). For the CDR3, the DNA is TGCAGTGCTAGTTCCGGGGTCCGGCCTGAAGCTTTCTTT. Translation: CSASSGVRPEAFF.

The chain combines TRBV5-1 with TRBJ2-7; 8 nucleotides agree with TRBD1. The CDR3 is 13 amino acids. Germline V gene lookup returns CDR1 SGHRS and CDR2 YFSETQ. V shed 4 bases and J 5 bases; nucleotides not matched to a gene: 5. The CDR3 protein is CASSIQQGDEQYF. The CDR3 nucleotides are TGCGCCAGCAGCATACAACAGGGGGACGAGCAGTACTTC.

CDR3 DNA: TGTGCCAGCAGTAATGCCCACCGACAGCTAGACTACGAGCAGTACTTC. This translates into CASSNAHRQLDYEQYF. This chain links TRBV6-1 with TRBJ2-7, with a tentative D call TRBD1 (5 bases). Trimming cost V 5 bases and J 3 bases, with 20 bases left between them. Germline V gene sequence: CDR1 MNHNS, CDR2 SASEGT. This CDR3 region has 16 residues.

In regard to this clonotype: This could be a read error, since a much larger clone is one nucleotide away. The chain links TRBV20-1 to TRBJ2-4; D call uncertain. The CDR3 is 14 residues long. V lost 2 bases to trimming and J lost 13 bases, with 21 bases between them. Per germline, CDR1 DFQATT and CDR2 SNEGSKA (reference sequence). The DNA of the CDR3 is TGCAGTGCTAGATACACCTACTCCTACAATGAGCAGTACTTC. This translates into CSARYTYSYNEQYF.

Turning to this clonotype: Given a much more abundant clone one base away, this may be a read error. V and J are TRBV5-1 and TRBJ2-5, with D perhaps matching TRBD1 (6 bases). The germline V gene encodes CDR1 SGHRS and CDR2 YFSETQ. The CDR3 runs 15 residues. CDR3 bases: TGCGCCATCAGCTTGGCCCCAGGGGTCAAAGAGACCCAGTACTTC. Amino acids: CAISLAPGVKETQYF. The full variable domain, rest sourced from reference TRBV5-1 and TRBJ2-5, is KAGVTQTPRYLIKTRGQQVTLSCSPISGHRSVSWYQQTPGQGLQFLFEYFSETQRNKGNFPGRFSGRQFSNSRSEMNVSTLELGDSALYLCAISLAPGVKETQYFGPGTRLLVL.

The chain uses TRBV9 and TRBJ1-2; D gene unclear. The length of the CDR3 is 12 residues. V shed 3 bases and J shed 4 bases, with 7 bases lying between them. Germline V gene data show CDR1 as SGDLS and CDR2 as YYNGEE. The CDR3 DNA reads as TGTGCCAGCAGCGGAATTGGCTATGGCTACACCTTC. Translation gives CASSGIGYGYTF.

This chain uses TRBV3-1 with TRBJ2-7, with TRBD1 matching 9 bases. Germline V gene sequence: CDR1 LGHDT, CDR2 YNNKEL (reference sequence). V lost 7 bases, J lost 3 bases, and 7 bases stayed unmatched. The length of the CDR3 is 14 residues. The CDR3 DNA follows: TGTGCCAGCACCCGAGAGGACAGGGGCTACGAGCAGTACTTC. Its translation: CASTREDRGYEQYF.

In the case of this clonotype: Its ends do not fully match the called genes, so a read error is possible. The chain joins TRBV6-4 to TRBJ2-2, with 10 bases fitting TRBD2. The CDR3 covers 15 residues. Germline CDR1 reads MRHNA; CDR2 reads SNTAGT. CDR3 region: CASSDSAGGPGERFF. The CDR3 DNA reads TGTGCCAGCAGTGACTCAGCGGGGGGGCCCGGGGAGCGGTTTTTT.